These T cell receptor beta chains were read from a single sample in a study of T cell responses to AZD1222 COVID-19 vaccine. Assay used: immunoSEQ multiplex PCR; TCRdb lists only in-frame clones, some missing. The profile shows around 67,000 clones, 80% to 85% of them singletons. The sequencing here drew on peripheral blood, taken on day 0 of AZD1222 vaccination. The receptor set was obtained from an adult in good health. The CDR3 runs from the conserved cysteine through the conserved F or W. Fields, in order: D gene, V gene, CDR3 protein. D genes are given only for firm matches.

>NA|TRBV14
CASSQGPRNVYGYTF
>TRBD1|TRBV27
CASSLSPPPDRAEQPQHF
>NA|TRBV5-8
CASRLGSETQYF
>TRBD2|TRBV27
CASSSLGEGVVNNEQFF
>NA|TRBV19
CASSVFGEQFF
>NA|TRBV27
CASGDRDVRTEAFF
>TRBD2|TRBV6-2/TRBV6-3
CASSRLAVHEETQYF
>TRBD2|TRBV29-1
CSVETSGSVRYF
>NA|TRBV5-8
CASSLVGGFLPSPLHF
>NA|TRBV6-2/TRBV6-3
CASSYPSGVGPSYEQYF
>NA|TRBV30
CAWSQGREQYF
>NA|TRBV7-9
CASSLSGSSYEQYF
>TRBD2|TRBV2
CASSDLGLAPGTQYF
>NA|TRBV27
CASSLSLARVGEQYF
>TRBD1|TRBV7-2
CASSSDRGGSYEQYF
>TRBD1|TRBV28
CASSAGQGVKKLFF
>NA|TRBV7-2
CASSVKSAFEQFF
>NA|TRBV19
CASSTGRAPNYEQYF
>TRBD2|TRBV18
CASSRDVAGAYNEQFF
>NA|TRBV6-5
CASTKQQGYEQYF
>TRBD1|TRBV7-2
CASSLEGALTDTQYF
>TRBD1|TRBV27
CASSLRGPYEQYF
>NA|TRBV19
CASTPRWGEPEANYGYTF
>TRBD2|TRBV7-9
CASSLAAGGWNEQFF
>NA|TRBV11-1
CASSLRRDPKNEKLFF
>NA|TRBV5-1
CASSPGRGVHEQYF
>TRBD2|TRBV4-2
CASSQGGSKETQYF
>NA|TRBV4-2
CASSQEGSLSGNTIYF
>NA|TRBV7-3
CASSPGGVPTEAFF
>NA|TRBV18
CASSQTQNTEAFF
>NA|TRBV2
CASSPTHEQFF
>NA|TRBV28
CASSRTPAPREKLFF
>NA|TRBV5-1
CASSLAPHETQYF
>NA|TRBV28
CASSLNRYGYTF
>TRBD2|TRBV7-3
CASGAGDNEQFF
>TRBD2|TRBV6-5
CASSRTSGEYEQYF
>TRBD1|TRBV19
CASCLGTAYNEQFF
>NA|TRBV19
CASKAGLKGNEQFF
>TRBD1|TRBV18
CASSPQGQGVQEAFF
>TRBD1|TRBV28
CASSFGGTGSYEQYF
>NA|TRBV24-1
CATTKNTEAFF
>TRBD2|TRBV7-8
CASSPPVGLARTDTQYF
>NA|TRBV5-1
CASSFSPRLANTEAFF
>NA|TRBV6-2/TRBV6-3
CASSYEGASNQPQHF
>NA|TRBV28
CASEGTSGNTIYF